Listed below are T cell receptor beta chains from one sample, sequenced in a study of beta chain features in type 1 diabetes. Clones were read by immunoSEQ multiplex PCR, and TCRdb kept only the in-frame ones, dropping some. Of about 230,000 clones listed, 16% are singletons. Sequences were obtained from naive CD4+ T cells from blood. These receptors were taken from a man under 40 with type 1 diabetes. Each CDR3 is given with its conserved first and last residue. Each record gives: V gene, CDR3 protein.

TRBV29-1,CSVDRLAHTGELFF
TRBV4-2,CASRQQGDTEAFF
TRBV25-1,CASSDATSGIDEQYF
TRBV10-3,CAISELEVGGREQFF
TRBV7-9,CASSPRQAQETQYF
TRBV1,CTSSQDSSAWRESTDTQYF
TRBV4-2,CASSLLENEQFF
TRBV29-1,CSVAGTLNTEAFF
TRBV29-1,CSVEAYQDTEAFF
TRBV5-1,CASSSFPSGANVLTF
TRBV29-1,CSVGSNLYEQYF
TRBV2,CASRENDRDQETQYF
TRBV7-9,CASSLIGGRYEQYF
TRBV5-1,CASSSRNTEAFF
TRBV7-2,CASSLVSGDGTQYF
TRBV4-1,CASSQDSVGETQYF
TRBV7-9,CASSFAGTLNTGELFF
TRBV6-1,CASRLGSTDTQYF
TRBV7-2,CASRPTGRGAQYF
TRBV30,CAWSTGVVGTEAFF
TRBV20-1,CSAREETQYF
TRBV21-1,CASSKESGRSTDTQYF
TRBV25-1,CASSDRVNQPQHF
TRBV28,CASIRTGNYNEQFF
TRBV28,CASRASQETQYF
TRBV9,CASSVGQQETQYF
TRBV29-1,CSVDKGSIGYEQYF
TRBV7-2,CASSTTGQGIEAFF
TRBV27,CASSPSSGLLYEQYF
TRBV6-6,CASSYPGANVLTF
TRBV2,CASRDRATQETQYF
TRBV7-2,CASSLIAGEETQYF
TRBV1,CTSSQDQGQTLAKNIQYF
TRBV30,CASEGAPDEKLFF
TRBV5-6,CASSFGGGLETQYF
TRBV9,CASSVGGLSTDTQYF
TRBV7-2,CASSSSGATDTQYF
TRBV7-8,CASSVDSPDTEAFF
TRBV29-1,CSVRTGANYGYTF
TRBV30,CAWSRAEGYTF
TRBV27,CASSLSFARLYEQYF
TRBV7-9,CASSLRTSSQETQYF
TRBV30,CAWSEQAYSNQPQHF
TRBV4-3,CASSQDWGQGLDKNIQYF
TRBV18,CASSPGISGANVLTF
TRBV6-5,CAIRGTGFTDTQYF
TRBV9,CASSARDSLYEQYF
TRBV25-1,CASSEYDSGYEQYF
TRBV5-1,CASSPTPGSYEQYF
TRBV6-1,CASMGNYGYTF
TRBV5-1,CASSLGLDTDTQYF
TRBV28,CASSSSGRKNIQYF
TRBV10-3,CAINRAGTDTQYF
TRBV2,CASSDRRNTEAFF
TRBV6-5,CATGTANTGELFF
TRBV7-2,CASSLVAGVAGELFF
TRBV29-1,CSVAASGSSTDTQYF
TRBV9,CASSRSLQETQYF
TRBV9,CASSARDRGSYEQYF